The present entry profiles one T cell receptor beta chain with its context. This entry belongs to a study of blood T cell repertoires in COVID-19. Turning to the study itself: Spain, Italy and the United States supplied samples that represented acute and convalescent COVID-19. The analysed material was cDNA or gDNA that came from T cells, B-cell-depleted T cells, or PBMCs.

Trimming stripped 10 bases from V and 2 bases from J, with 17 bases between. There are 14 residues in the CDR3. Germline-derived CDR1 and CDR2 are ENHRY and SYGVKD. Everyone who took part was 18 to 89 years old, and they came from roughly 25 US areas. The assay was immunoSEQ multiplex PCR, and TCRdb's table has in-frame clones only and misses some. Of approximately 280,000 clones listed, about four fifths were seen once; the top ten hold less than 5.5%. J is TRBJ1-2 and V is TRBV10-3, with TRBD1 as a possible D gene (6 bases). The receptor was isolated from a man aged 35-49 years who had been exposed to COVID-19. The sample taken for sequencing was PBMCs or T cells enriched from blood (not recorded which). For the CDR3, the DNA is TGTGCCAGCAACAGGGTTGGCGCAAACTATGGCTACACCTTC. It is translated as CASNRVGANYGYTF.